This T cell receptor beta chain was recorded in a study of blood T cell repertoires in COVID-19. Turning to the study itself: Acute and convalescent COVID-19 specimens originated in the United States, Italy and Spain. PBMCs, B-cell-depleted T cells, or T cells provided the cDNA or gDNA that made up the material.

The table lists this clone with a few counts. The CDR3 contains 15 residues. With 7 bases removed from V and 0 bases from J, the gap between germline ends came to 13 bases. The germline gives CDR1 SEHNR, CDR2 FQNEAQ (reference sequence). Per the original methods: Quantification of nucleated cells was approximated via reference gene primer amplification. Only in-frame clones appear in the TCRdb table, and some are missing; sequencing was by immunoSEQ multiplex PCR. V and J calls and clone size follow that table, whereas D and trimming were derived from the DNA. The sample carries more than 200,000 clones, more than 75% recorded once.

The rearrangement joins TRBV7-9 to TRBJ1-3; a possible D gene is TRBD1 (5 bases). Sequenced input: peripheral blood. The clonotype originates from a man in his fifties or sixties with acute or convalescent COVID-19. CDR3 bases: TGTGCCAGCACCCCGGGAGGGACCTCTGGAAACACCATATATTTT. Its protein is CASTPGGTSGNTIYF.